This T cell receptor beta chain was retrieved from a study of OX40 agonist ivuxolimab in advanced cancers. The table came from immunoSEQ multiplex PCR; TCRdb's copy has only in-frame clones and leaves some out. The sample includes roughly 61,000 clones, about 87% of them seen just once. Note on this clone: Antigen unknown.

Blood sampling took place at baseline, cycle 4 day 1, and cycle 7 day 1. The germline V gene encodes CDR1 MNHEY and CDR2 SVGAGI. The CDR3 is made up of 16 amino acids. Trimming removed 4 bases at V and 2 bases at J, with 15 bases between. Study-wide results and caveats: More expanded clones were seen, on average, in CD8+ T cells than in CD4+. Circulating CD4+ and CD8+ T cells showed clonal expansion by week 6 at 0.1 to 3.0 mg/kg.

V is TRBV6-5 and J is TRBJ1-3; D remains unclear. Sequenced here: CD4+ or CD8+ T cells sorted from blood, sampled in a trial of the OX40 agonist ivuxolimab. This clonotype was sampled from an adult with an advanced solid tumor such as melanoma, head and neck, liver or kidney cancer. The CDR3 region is CASSLDGVTPGNTIYF. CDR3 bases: TGTGCCAGCAGTTTGGATGGGGTGACACCTGGAAACACCATATATTTT.